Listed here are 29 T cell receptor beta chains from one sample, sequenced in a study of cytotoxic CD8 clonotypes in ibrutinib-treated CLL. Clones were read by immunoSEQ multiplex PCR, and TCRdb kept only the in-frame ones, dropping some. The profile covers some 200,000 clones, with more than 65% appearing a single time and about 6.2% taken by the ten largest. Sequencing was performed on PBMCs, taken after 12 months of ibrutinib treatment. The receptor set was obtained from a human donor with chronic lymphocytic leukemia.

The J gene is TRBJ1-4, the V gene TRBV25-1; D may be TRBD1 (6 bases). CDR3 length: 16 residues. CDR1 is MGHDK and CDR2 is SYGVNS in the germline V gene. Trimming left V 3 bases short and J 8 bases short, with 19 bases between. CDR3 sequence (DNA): TGTGCCAGCAGTGATATCAGGGGTGGGGGTCGGGAAAAACTGTTTTTT. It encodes CASSDIRGGGREKLFF.

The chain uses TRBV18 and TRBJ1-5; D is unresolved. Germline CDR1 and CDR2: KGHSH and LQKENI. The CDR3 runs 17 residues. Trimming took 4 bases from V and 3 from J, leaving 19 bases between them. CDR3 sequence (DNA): TGTGCCAGCTCACTAGCCCCCCCCGGATCATCCAATCAGCCCCAGCATTTT. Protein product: CASSLAPPGSSNQPQHF.

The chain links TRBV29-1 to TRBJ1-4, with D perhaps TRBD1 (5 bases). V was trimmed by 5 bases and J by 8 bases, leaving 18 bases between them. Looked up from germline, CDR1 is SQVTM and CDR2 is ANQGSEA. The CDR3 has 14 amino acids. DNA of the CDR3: TGCAGCGTTAACGCGGGGCTCATGGGCGAAAAACTGTTTTTT. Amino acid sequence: CSVNAGLMGEKLFF.

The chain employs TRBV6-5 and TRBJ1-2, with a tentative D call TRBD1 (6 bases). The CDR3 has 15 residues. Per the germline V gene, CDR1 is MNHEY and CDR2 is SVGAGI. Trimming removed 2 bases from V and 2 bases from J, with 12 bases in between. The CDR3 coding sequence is TGTGCCAGCAGTTACACCCCCCAGGGGAACTATGGCTACACCTTC. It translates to CASSYTPQGNYGYTF.

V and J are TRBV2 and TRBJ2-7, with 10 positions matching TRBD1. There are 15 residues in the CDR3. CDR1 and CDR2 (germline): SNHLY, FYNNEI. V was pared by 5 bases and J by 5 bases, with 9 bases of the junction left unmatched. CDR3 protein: CASSFSGTGANEQYF. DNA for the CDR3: TGTGCCAGCAGTTTCTCCGGGACAGGGGCAAACGAGCAGTACTTC.

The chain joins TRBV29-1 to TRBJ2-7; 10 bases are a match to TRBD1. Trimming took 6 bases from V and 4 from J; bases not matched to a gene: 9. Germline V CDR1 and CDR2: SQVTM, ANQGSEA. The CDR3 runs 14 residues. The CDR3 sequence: CSVVSRDRGYEQYF. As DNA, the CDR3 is TGCAGCGTAGTTAGCCGGGACAGGGGATACGAGCAGTACTTC.

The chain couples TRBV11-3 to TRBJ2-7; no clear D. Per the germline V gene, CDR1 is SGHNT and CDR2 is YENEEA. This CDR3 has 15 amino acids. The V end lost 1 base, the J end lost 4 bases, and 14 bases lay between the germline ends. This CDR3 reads CASSLAPRSGYEQYF. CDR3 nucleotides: TGTGCCAGCAGCTTAGCTCCCAGATCAGGATACGAGCAGTACTTC.

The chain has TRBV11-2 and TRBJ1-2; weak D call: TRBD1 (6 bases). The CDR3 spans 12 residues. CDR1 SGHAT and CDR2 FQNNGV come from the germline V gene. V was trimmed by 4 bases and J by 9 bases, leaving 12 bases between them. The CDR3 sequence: CASSSGGDSYTF. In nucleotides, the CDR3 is TGTGCCAGCAGCTCGGGGGGGGACAGCTACACCTTC.

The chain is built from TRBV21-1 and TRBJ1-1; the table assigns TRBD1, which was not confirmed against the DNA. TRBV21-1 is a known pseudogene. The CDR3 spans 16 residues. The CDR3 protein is CASTLLQLLMNTEAFF. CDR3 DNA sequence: TGTGCCAGCACTCTATTACAGCTCCTCATGAACACTGAAGCTTTCTTT.

The CDR3 protein is CASSYTWTGNTEAFF. CDR3 in DNA: TGTGCCAGCAGTTACACGTGGACAGGGAACACTGAAGCTTTCTTT. The rearrangement joins TRBV6-5 to TRBJ1-1; 7 bases are a match to TRBD1. This CDR3 contains 15 residues. Germline CDR1 is MNHEY and CDR2 is SVGAGI. Trimming took 2 bases from V and 1 from J; bases not matched to a gene: 4.

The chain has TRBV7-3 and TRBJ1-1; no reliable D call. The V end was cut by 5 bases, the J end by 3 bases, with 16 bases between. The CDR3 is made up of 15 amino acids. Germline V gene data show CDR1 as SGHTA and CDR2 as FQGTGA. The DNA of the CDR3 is TGTGCCAGCAGCCCCCTCGCGGTAAGGGACACTGAAGCTTTCTTT. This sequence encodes CASSPLAVRDTEAFF.

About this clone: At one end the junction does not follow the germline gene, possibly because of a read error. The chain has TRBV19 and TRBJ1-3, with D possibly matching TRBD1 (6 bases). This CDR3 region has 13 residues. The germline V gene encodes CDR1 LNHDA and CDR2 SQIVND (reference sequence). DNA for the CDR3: TGTGCCAGTAGTTCCTACCCGGGACACGGCGATAATTTT. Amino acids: CASSSYPGHGDNF.

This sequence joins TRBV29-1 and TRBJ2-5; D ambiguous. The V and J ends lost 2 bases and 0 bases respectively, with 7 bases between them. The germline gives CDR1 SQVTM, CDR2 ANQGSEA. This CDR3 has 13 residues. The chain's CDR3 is CSVELIHQETQYF. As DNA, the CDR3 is TGCAGCGTTGAACTAATACACCAAGAGACCCAGTACTTC.

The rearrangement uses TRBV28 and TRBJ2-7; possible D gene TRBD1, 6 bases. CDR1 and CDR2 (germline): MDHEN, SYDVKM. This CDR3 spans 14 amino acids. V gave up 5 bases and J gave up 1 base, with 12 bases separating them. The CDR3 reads CASSPGQRSYEQYF. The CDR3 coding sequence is TGTGCCAGCAGTCCCGGACAGAGATCCTACGAGCAGTACTTC.

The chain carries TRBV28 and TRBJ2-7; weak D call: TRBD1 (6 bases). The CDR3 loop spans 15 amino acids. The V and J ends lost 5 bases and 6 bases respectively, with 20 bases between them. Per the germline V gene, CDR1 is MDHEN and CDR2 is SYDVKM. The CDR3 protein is CASSGIRDTLSEQYF. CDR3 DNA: TGTGCCAGCAGTGGGATCCGGGACACTCTTAGCGAGCAGTACTTC.

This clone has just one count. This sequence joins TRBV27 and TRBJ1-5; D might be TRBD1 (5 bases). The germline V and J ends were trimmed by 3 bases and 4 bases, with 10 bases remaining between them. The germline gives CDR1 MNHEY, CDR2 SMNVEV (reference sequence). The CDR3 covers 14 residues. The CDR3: CASSFSGQNQPQHF. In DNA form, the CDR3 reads TGTGCCAGCAGTTTCTCAGGGCAGAATCAGCCCCAGCATTTT.

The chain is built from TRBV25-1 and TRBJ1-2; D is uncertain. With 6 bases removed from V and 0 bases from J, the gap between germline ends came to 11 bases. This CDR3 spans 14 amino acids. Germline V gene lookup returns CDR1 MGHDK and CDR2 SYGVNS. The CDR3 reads CASRDNGANYGYTF. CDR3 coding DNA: TGTGCCAGCAGGGATAACGGGGCTAACTATGGCTACACCTTC.

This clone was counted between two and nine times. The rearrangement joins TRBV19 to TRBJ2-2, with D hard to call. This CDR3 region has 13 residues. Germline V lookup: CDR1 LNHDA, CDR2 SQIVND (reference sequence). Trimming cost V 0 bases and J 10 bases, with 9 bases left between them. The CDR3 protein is CASSIDRNEELFF. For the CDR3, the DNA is TGTGCCAGTAGTATAGATCGGAATGAGGAGCTGTTTTTT.

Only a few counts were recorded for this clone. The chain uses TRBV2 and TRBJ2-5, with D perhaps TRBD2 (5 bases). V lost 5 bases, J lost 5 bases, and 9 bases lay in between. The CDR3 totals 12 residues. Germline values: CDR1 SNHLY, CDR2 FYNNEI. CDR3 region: CASSTRGETQYF. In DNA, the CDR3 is TGTGCCAGCAGTACCAGAGGGGAGACCCAGTACTTC. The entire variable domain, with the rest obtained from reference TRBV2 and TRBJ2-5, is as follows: EPEVTQTPSHQVTQMGQEVILRCVPISNHLYFYWYRQILGQKVEFLVSFYNNEISEKSEIFDDQFSVERPDGSNFTLKIRSTKLEDSAMYFCASSTRGETQYFGPGTRLLVL.

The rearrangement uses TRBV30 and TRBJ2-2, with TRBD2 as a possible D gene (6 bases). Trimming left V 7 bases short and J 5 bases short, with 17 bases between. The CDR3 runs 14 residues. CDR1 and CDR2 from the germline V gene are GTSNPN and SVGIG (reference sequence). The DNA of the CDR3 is TGTGCCTTAACGCGGGGTTTTGTGACCGGGGAGCTGTTTTTT. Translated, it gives CALTRGFVTGELFF.

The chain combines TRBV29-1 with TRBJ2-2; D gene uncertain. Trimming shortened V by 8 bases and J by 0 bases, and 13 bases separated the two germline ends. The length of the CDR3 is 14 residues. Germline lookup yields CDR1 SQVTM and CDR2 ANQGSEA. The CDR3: CSTVGNANTGELFF. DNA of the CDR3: TGCAGCACGGTGGGGAACGCGAACACCGGGGAGCTGTTTTTT.

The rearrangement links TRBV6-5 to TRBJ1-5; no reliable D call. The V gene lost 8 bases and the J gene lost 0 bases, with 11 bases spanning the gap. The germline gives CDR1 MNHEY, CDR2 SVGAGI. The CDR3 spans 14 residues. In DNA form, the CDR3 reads TGTGCCAGCTGCCAGTCAAATAGCAATCAGCCCCAGCATTTT. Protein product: CASCQSNSNQPQHF.

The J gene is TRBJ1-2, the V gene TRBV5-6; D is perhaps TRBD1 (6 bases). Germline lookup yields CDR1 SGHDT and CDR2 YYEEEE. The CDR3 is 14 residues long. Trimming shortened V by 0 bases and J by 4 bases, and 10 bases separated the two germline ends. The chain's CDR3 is CASSLGGGGYGYTF. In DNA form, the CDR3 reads TGTGCCAGCAGCTTGGGAGGGGGTGGCTATGGCTACACCTTC.

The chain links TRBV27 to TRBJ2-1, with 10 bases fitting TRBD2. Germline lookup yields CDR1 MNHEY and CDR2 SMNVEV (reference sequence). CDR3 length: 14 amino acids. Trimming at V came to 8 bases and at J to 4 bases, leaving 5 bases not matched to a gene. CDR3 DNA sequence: TGTGCCAGCGCCCTAGCGGGAGATTACAATGAGCAGTTCTTC. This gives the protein CASALAGDYNEQFF.

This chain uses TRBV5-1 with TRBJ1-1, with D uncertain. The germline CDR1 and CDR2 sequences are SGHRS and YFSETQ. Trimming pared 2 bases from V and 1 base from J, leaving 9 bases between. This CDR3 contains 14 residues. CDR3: CASSFKAANTEAFF. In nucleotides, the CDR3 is TGCGCCAGCAGCTTCAAGGCTGCGAACACTGAAGCTTTCTTT.

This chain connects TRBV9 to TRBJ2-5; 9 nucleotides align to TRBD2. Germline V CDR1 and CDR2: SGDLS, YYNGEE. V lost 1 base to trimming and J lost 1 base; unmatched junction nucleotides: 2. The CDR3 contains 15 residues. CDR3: CASSVRGGVQETQYF. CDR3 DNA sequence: TGTGCCAGCAGCGTACGCGGGGGGGTCCAAGAGACCCAGTACTTC.

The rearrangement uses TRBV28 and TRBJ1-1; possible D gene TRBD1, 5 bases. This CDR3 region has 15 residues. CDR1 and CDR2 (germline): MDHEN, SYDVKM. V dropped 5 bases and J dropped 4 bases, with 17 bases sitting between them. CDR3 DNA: TGTGCCAGCAGTGCTTCAGGGAGTGGTGGCACTGAAGCTTTCTTT. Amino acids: CASSASGSGGTEAFF. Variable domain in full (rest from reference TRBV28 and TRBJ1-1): DVKVTQSSRYLVKRTGEKVFLECVQDMDHENMFWYRQDPGLGLRLIYFSYDVKMKEKGDIPEGYSVSREKKERFSLILESASTNQTSMYLCASSASGSGGTEAFFGQGTRLTVV.

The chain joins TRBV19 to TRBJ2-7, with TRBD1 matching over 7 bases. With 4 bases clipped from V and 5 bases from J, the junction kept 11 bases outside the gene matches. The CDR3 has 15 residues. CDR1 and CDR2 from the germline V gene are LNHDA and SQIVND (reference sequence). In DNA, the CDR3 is TGTGCCAGTAGTAAGGGGGACAGTAGTAGCAACGAGCAGTACTTC. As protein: CASSKGDSSSNEQYF.

The CDR3 spells CASSEEGTADGNEQFF. The CDR3 DNA sequence: TGTGCCAGCAGTGAAGAGGGGACAGCAGACGGCAATGAGCAGTTCTTC. The chain uses TRBV2 and TRBJ2-1; 7 bases are shared with TRBD1. Germline-derived CDR1 and CDR2 are SNHLY and FYNNEI. The CDR3 loop spans 16 amino acids. Trimming cost V 1 base and J 6 bases; bases outside gene matches: 9.